This is a list of T cell receptor beta chains from one sample in a study of OX40 agonist ivuxolimab in advanced cancers. Assay: immunoSEQ multiplex PCR; the TCRdb copy retains only in-frame clones and omits some. The sample carries about 98,000 clones, roughly 89% recorded once. Sequencing was performed on CD4+ or CD8+ T cells sorted from blood, taken in a trial of the OX40 agonist ivuxolimab. Receptors were obtained from an adult with an advanced solid tumor such as melanoma, head and neck, liver or kidney cancer. The CDR3 runs from the conserved cysteine through the conserved F or W. Clone size is shown for a subset of rows, as once, few, many or a class of expanded clone.

CDR3: CASSPLYLGVADEQFF; J: TRBJ2-1; V: TRBV14; size: NA
CDR3: CASSEGPRAFF; J: TRBJ2-1; V: TRBV10-2; size: once
CDR3: CASSLGAGTGLNQPQHF; J: TRBJ1-5; V: TRBV5-1; size: once
CDR3: CASRNRGVYGYTF; J: TRBJ1-2; V: TRBV19; size: NA
CDR3: CATSRDKSPRDGTDTQYF; J: TRBJ2-3; V: TRBV15; size: once
CDR3: CASSPIGPSYEQYF; J: TRBJ2-7; V: TRBV5-1; size: NA
CDR3: CASSLDGLSVYGYTF; J: TRBJ1-2; V: TRBV5-4; size: NA
CDR3: CASSVEIRFSGANVLTF; J: TRBJ2-6; V: TRBV9; size: NA
CDR3: CASSDSDTMGGYTF; J: TRBJ1-2; V: TRBV6-4; size: NA
CDR3: CASSATGGQETQYF; J: TRBJ2-5; V: TRBV9; size: NA
CDR3: CASSLTAGQVNTGELFF; J: TRBJ2-2; V: TRBV5-1; size: NA
CDR3: CASSPGTAGNTIYF; J: TRBJ1-3; V: TRBV5-1; size: NA
CDR3: CASSHRGPYNEQFF; J: TRBJ2-1; V: TRBV14; size: NA
CDR3: CASSKIQTGMDTEAFF; J: TRBJ1-1; V: TRBV21-1; size: many
CDR3: CSVGSGGYQETQYF; J: TRBJ2-5; V: TRBV29-1; size: NA
CDR3: CAIRRPSGTAEQYF; J: TRBJ2-7; V: TRBV10-3; size: NA
CDR3: CASRRDTSGYNEQFF; J: TRBJ2-1; V: TRBV27; size: NA
CDR3: CASSPNRGAEEQYF; J: TRBJ2-7; V: TRBV27; size: NA
CDR3: CASSPAKWEFDQPQHF; J: TRBJ1-5; V: TRBV7-2; size: NA
CDR3: CATDLTPSYDEQFF; J: TRBJ2-1; V: TRBV6-5; size: NA
CDR3: CSPGTGDSDTQYF; J: TRBJ2-3; V: TRBV29-1; size: NA
CDR3: CASSFGTGGQPQHF; J: TRBJ1-5; V: TRBV5-1; size: NA
CDR3: CASRGRYEQYF; J: TRBJ2-7; V: TRBV6-1; size: NA
CDR3: CASSLDRGDTGELFF; J: TRBJ2-2; V: TRBV5-1; size: once
CDR3: CASSQSRGTDTQYF; J: TRBJ2-3; V: TRBV7-3; size: NA
CDR3: CASNRLAGGVGELFF; J: TRBJ2-2; V: TRBV6-1; size: NA
CDR3: CASSVAINNEQFF; J: TRBJ2-1; V: TRBV9; size: NA
CDR3: CASSYSGRNSYGYTF; J: TRBJ1-2; V: TRBV6-5; size: NA
CDR3: CASSPPQGRTGANVLTF; J: TRBJ2-6; V: TRBV27; size: NA
CDR3: CAIQGGYGYTF; J: TRBJ1-2; V: TRBV28; size: NA
CDR3: CASSPNRGSQPQHF; J: TRBJ1-5; V: TRBV28; size: NA
CDR3: CASSLGGVLNYEQYF; J: TRBJ2-7; V: TRBV7-9; size: NA
CDR3: CASSREAEAFF; J: TRBJ1-1; V: TRBV7-9; size: few
CDR3: CASSSRDQGDEQFF; J: TRBJ2-1; V: TRBV7-3; size: NA
CDR3: CASSLDRENIQYF; J: TRBJ2-4; V: TRBV7-3; size: NA
CDR3: CASSDVGNEQFF; J: TRBJ2-1; V: TRBV19; size: NA
CDR3: CASTSGSGEKLFF; J: TRBJ1-4; V: TRBV2; size: NA
CDR3: CASSPDWATLGGYTF; J: TRBJ1-2; V: TRBV16; size: once
CDR3: CASSAGQGGSYEQYF; J: TRBJ2-7; V: TRBV18; size: NA
CDR3: CASRGGVHTDTQYF; J: TRBJ2-3; V: TRBV2; size: few
CDR3: CASRPSRTGLNQPQHF; J: TRBJ1-5; V: TRBV19; size: NA
CDR3: CASRRTEEYEQYF; J: TRBJ2-7; V: TRBV19; size: NA
CDR3: CASSEEGEQPQHF; J: TRBJ1-5; V: TRBV2; size: NA
CDR3: CASRPTPDYGYTF; J: TRBJ1-2; V: TRBV11-2; size: NA
CDR3: CASSPRRGNQPQHF; J: TRBJ1-5; V: TRBV7-2; size: once
CDR3: CASSLVGQGVDEQFF; J: TRBJ2-1; V: TRBV5-1; size: NA
CDR3: CASRRTGGSDIQYF; J: TRBJ2-4; V: TRBV6-6; size: NA
CDR3: CASSLESGGYGEKLFF; J: TRBJ1-4; V: TRBV5-1; size: NA
CDR3: CASSVDPGWDSEAFF; J: TRBJ1-1; V: TRBV9; size: NA
CDR3: CASSYNGHEQFF; J: TRBJ2-1; V: TRBV2; size: NA
CDR3: CASSSRDVYSYEQYF; J: TRBJ2-7; V: TRBV5-1; size: NA
CDR3: CASNLQGTDTQYF; J: TRBJ2-3; V: TRBV2; size: NA
CDR3: CSAIVPSPEQFF; J: TRBJ2-1; V: TRBV29-1; size: NA
CDR3: CASSQVFQPESSYEQYF; J: TRBJ2-7; V: TRBV4-2; size: NA
CDR3: CASSLIGTGPYEQYF; J: TRBJ2-7; V: TRBV27; size: NA
CDR3: CASSLIGDGYTF; J: TRBJ1-2; V: TRBV6-5; size: NA
CDR3: CASEFGYSGNTIYF; J: TRBJ1-3; V: TRBV7-9; size: NA